What follows describes a single T cell receptor (beta chain). Antigen unknown. CDR1 and CDR2 from the germline V gene are MNHEY and SMNVEV (reference sequence). The CDR3 length is 13 residues. V was shortened by 6 bases and J by 6 bases, with 12 bases between the two germline ends. The data originate from a study of molecular identifiers for immune sequencing clone quantification. Study overall: The replicate experiment used RNA from roughly 18,000 or 92,000 naive CD8 cells. This RNA was split into five aliquots, and four of them were sequenced. Study-wide results and limits: Should identical TCR molecules share a barcode, the sizes of highly expanded clones could be underestimated. Clones above 20 RNA copies contained over 99% of effector molecules and under 1% of naive molecules.

TCRdb re-derived calls from the PCR reads in MiXCR, one entry per CDR3 protein. This sample has 9,500 to 15,000 distinct CDR3 sequences, with about 15% found just once. The sample taken for sequencing was naive CD8+ T cells from blood, with Jurkat cell RNA spiked in. The subset here: FACS-sorted CD8+CD4-CCR7+CD45RA+ naive T cells. The source is a human donor in good health. Some libraries in this study had Jurkat cell RNA spiked in. The rearrangement joins TRBV27 to TRBJ1-5, with D perhaps matching TRBD1 (5 bases). The CDR3 loop reads CASSTSGRQPQHF. DNA for the CDR3: TGTGCCAGCAGCACGTCGGGACGTCAGCCCCAGCATTTT.